This TCR beta chain was profiled in a study of blood T cell repertoires in COVID-19. The CDR3 covers 14 residues. Germline values: CDR1 LGHDT, CDR2 YNNKEL (reference sequence). V lost 1 base and J lost 4; bases outside the gene matches: 3. Produced via immunoSEQ multiplex PCR; TCRdb's table is partial and in-frame only. The sample shows about 140,000 clones, roughly 80% of them seen only once. V gene TRBV3-1 (or the pseudogene TRBV3-2) combines with J gene TRBJ1-2, with 7 bases aligning to TRBD1. The sample was peripheral blood. The TCR was taken from a man aged 70 or older who had recovered from COVID-19. Written as DNA, the CDR3 is TGTGCCAGCAGCCAAGGGGACAGAGTCTATGGCTACACCTTC. Translation gives CASSQGDRVYGYTF.